The following is a T cell receptor beta chain sequence with its context. The record originates from a study of T-cell memory formation after mild COVID-19. There are 12 residues in the CDR3. V lost 7 bases and J 7 bases, leaving 13 bases between the germline ends. The germline V gene has CDR1 SQVTM and CDR2 ANQGSEA. Each CDR3 protein gets one entry after TCRdb re-called the 5' RACE reads with MiXCR. The table records 100,000 to 140,000 distinct CDR3 sequences, over 13% of them present only once. This receptor was obtained from a man in his late teens or twenties who had mild COVID-19 (a few samples of this study predate the infection). Cell type and time point are not known. Sequenced sample: PBMCs or a T cell subset sorted from them (not recorded which). The chain links TRBV29-1 to TRBJ2-2; either TRBD1 or TRBD2 may fit D (6 bases each). CDR3 protein: CSALGGHGELFF. The CDR3 nucleotides read TGCAGCGCCCTAGGGGGGCACGGGGAGCTGTTTTTT.